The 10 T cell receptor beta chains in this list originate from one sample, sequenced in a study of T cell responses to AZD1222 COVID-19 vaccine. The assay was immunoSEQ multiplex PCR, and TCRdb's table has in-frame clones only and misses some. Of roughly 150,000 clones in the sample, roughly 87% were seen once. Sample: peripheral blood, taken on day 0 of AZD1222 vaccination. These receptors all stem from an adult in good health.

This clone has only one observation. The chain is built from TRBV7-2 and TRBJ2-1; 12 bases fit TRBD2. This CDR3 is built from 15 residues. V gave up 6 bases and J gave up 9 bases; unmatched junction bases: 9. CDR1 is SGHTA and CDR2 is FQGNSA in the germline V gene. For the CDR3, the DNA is TGTGCCAGCAGTTTTCGGACTAGCGGGACGTCTGAGCAGTTCTTC. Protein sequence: CASSFRTSGTSEQFF.

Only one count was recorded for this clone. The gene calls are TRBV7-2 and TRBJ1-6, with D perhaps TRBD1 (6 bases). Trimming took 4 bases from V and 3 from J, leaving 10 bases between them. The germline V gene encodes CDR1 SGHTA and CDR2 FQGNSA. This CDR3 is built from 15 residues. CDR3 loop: CASSSRQVYNSPLHF. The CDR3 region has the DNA TGTGCCAGCAGCTCCAGACAGGTCTATAATTCACCCCTCCACTTT.

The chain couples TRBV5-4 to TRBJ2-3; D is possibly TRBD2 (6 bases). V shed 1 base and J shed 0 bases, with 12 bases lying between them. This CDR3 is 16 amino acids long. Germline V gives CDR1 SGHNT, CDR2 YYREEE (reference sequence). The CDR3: CASSLYSSGSTDTQYF. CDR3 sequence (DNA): TGTGCCAGCAGCTTGTACAGTAGCGGAAGCACAGATACGCAGTATTTT.

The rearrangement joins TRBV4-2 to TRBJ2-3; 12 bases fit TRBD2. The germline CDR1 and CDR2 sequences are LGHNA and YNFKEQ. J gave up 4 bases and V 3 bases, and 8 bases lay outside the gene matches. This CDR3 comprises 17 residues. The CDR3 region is CASSHELAGGPADTQYF. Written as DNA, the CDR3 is TGTGCCAGCAGCCACGAACTAGCGGGAGGCCCCGCAGATACGCAGTATTTT.

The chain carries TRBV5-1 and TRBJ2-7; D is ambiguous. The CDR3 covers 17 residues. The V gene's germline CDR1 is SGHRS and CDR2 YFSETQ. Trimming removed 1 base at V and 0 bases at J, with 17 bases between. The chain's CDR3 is CASSLNDRQSGSYEQYF. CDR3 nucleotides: TGCGCCAGCAGCTTGAATGACCGTCAGTCCGGCTCCTACGAGCAGTACTTC.

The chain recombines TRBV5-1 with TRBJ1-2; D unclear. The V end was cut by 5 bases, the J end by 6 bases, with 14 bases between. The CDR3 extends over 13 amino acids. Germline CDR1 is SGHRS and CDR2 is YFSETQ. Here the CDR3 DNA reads TGCGCCAGCAGTCGTGGGTCGATGGATGGCTACACCTTC. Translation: CASSRGSMDGYTF.

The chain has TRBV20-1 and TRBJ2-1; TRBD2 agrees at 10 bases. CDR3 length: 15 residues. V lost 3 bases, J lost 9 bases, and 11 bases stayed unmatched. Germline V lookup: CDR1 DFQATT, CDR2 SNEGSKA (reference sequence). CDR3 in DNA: TGCAGTGCTAGTCAACCTAGCGGGAGAATTGGTGAGCAGTTCTTC. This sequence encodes CSASQPSGRIGEQFF.

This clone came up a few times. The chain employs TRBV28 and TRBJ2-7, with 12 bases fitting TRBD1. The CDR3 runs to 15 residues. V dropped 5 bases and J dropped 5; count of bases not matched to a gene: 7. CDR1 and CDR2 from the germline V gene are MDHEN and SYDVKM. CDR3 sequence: CASSITGTGGHEQYF. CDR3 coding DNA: TGTGCCAGCAGTATAACCGGGACAGGGGGCCACGAGCAGTACTTC.

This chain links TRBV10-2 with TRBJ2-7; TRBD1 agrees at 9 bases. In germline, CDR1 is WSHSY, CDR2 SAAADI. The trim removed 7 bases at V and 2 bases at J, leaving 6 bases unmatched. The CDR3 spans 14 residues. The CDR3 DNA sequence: TGCGCCAGCACCGACGGGACAGGGACCTACGAGCAGTACTTC. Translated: CASTDGTGTYEQYF.

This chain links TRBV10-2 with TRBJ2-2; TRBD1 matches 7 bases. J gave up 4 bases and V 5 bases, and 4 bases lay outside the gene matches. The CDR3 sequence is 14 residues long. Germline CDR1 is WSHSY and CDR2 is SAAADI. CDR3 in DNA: TGCGCCAGCAGTTACAGGGGACGCACCGGGGAGCTGTTTTTT. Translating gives CASSYRGRTGELFF.